The next 10 T cell receptor beta chains were all read from a single sample in a study of cytomegalovirus exposure and HLA in healthy donors. The primer mix had 60 Vbeta and 13 Jbeta primers. Profiling relied on immunoSEQ multiplex PCR, and the TCRdb table lists in-frame clones only, not all of them. This table has about 190,000 clones, roughly 87% appearing once. What was sequenced was PBMCs. The source is a boy younger than 10 in good health and CMV-seronegative.

The chain is built from TRBV15 and TRBJ2-5; no definite D call. The J call may be incorrect, as the DNA end agrees better with TRBJ2-7. Germline values: CDR1 LNHNV, CDR2 YYDKDF (reference sequence). The length of the CDR3 is 13 residues. In DNA form, the CDR3 reads TGTGCCACCAGCAGAGAATCAACCTACGAGCAGTACTTC. Translation gives CATSRESTYEQYF.

This chain uses TRBV7-6 with TRBJ2-1; 11 positions agree with TRBD2. The CDR3 runs 15 residues. CDR1 is SGHVS and CDR2 is FNYEAQ in the germline V gene. Germline trimming cut 0 bases from V and 8 bases from J; bases unmatched to any gene: 3. CDR3 protein: CASSLASGGAYEQFF. The CDR3 DNA reads TGTGCCAGCAGCTTAGCTAGCGGGGGGGCGTATGAGCAGTTCTTC.

The chain employs TRBV7-9 and TRBJ2-4; D gene unclear. Germline lookup yields CDR1 SEHNR and CDR2 FQNEAQ (reference sequence). Trimming removed 1 base from V and 8 bases from J, with 6 bases in between. The CDR3 is 12 residues long. The CDR3 region is CASSLDSDIQYF. The CDR3 DNA follows: TGTGCCAGCAGCTTAGACTCCGACATTCAGTACTTC.

This clone was counted a single time. The chain employs TRBV30 and TRBJ1-4; D may be TRBD1 (6 bases). Germline CDR1 GTSNPN, CDR2 SVGIG (reference sequence). There are 15 residues in the CDR3. Trimming left V 3 bases short and J 3 bases short, with 14 bases between. The CDR3 spells CAWSANREPNEKLFF. CDR3 nucleotides: TGTGCCTGGAGCGCAAACAGGGAGCCTAATGAAAAACTGTTTTTT.

This chain joins TRBV25-1 and TRBJ2-3, with 14 bases matching TRBD2. The CDR3 extends over 16 amino acids. Germline trimming cut 4 bases from V and 9 bases from J; bases unmatched to any gene: 9. Germline V lookup: CDR1 MGHDK, CDR2 SYGVNS. CDR3 bases: TGTGCCAGCAGTGGGACTAGCGGGAGGAACCTAGGGACGCAGTATTTT. Translating it yields CASSGTSGRNLGTQYF. The whole variable domain, filled in from reference TRBV25-1 and TRBJ2-3, reads EADIYQTPRYLVIGTGKKITLECSQTMGHDKMYWYQQDPGMELHLIHYSYGVNSTEKGDLSSESTVSRIRTEHFPLTLESARPSHTSQYLCASSGTSGRNLGTQYFGPGTRLTVL.

This clone was picked up one time. This chain links TRBV9 with TRBJ2-3; 8 bases map to TRBD1. The ends lost 5 bases at V and 0 bases at J; junction bases unmatched: 2. This CDR3 spans 14 amino acids. Germline-derived CDR1 and CDR2 are SGDLS and YYNGEE. The CDR3 DNA sequence: TGTGCCAGCAGAAGGACAGGGAGCACAGATACGCAGTATTTT. Translating gives CASRRTGSTDTQYF.

The chain has TRBV4-1 and TRBJ2-3, with D possibly TRBD1 on 5 matching bases. V was trimmed by 0 bases and J by 2 bases, leaving 21 bases between them. The CDR3 loop spans 19 amino acids. Germline values: CDR1 MGHRA, CDR2 YSYEKL. For the CDR3, the DNA is TGCGCCAGCAGCCAAGATCTCGGGTCCAGGGCGGTCTCCACAGATACGCAGTATTTT. This translates into CASSQDLGSRAVSTDTQYF.

The chain is built from TRBV6-1 and TRBJ1-5, with D possibly being TRBD1 (5 bases). Germline-derived CDR1 and CDR2 are MNHNS and SASEGT. This CDR3 has 17 residues. V lost 4 bases, J lost 0 bases, and 16 bases lay in between. CDR3 sequence reads: CASSGARGGYSNQPQHF. DNA of the CDR3: TGTGCCAGCAGTGGGGCCCGGGGGGGTTATAGCAATCAGCCCCAGCATTTT.

Concerning this clone itself: This sample includes further DNA sequences coding for the same CDR3. This sequence joins TRBV9 and TRBJ2-3; D gene uncertain. Trimming shortened V by 2 bases and J by 0 bases, and 4 bases separated the two germline ends. The CDR3 sequence is 13 residues long. CDR1 SGDLS and CDR2 YYNGEE come from the germline V gene. CDR3 sequence: CASSVSSTDTQYF. The CDR3 DNA sequence: TGTGCCAGCAGCGTTAGTAGCACAGATACGCAGTATTTT.

The gene calls are TRBV7-2 and TRBJ1-5; D is perhaps TRBD1 (5 bases). The CDR3 spans 19 residues. Per the germline V gene, CDR1 is SGHTA and CDR2 is FQGNSA. Between the trimmed V and J ends, which lost 1 base and 0 bases, there was a span of 19 bases. The CDR3 here is CASSLVGRVPDYSNQPQHF. The CDR3 coding sequence is TGTGCCAGCAGCTTAGTTGGCAGGGTCCCCGATTATAGCAATCAGCCCCAGCATTTT.